This TCR beta chain was captured by sequencing in a study of T cells after yellow fever vaccination. Whole-study findings and limits: Subsequent to the booster, the majority of primary-vaccination clones reappeared (roughly 96% CD4, 88% CD8). A faster peak, day 5 versus 15, was reached by the weaker secondary response.

A process of 5'RACE template switching, which added a universal primer site and UMIs, was used to make TCR cDNA. TCRdb redid the calling of the 5' RACE reads with MiXCR, one entry per CDR3 protein. The top ten hold less than 20% of the sample, which has more than 350,000 distinct CDR3 sequences, around a tenth seen once. Regarding this clonotype: Its matching antigen is unknown.

V shed 1 base and J shed 0 bases, with 7 bases lying between them. This CDR3 is built from 14 residues. The germline CDR1 and CDR2 sequences are DFQATT and SNEGSKA (reference sequence). The sequence derives from a man in his late teens or twenties who received the YFV17D yellow fever vaccine. This sample comprised PBMCs, obtained on the day of the first yellow fever vaccination. The rearrangement joins TRBV20-1 to TRBJ1-3; no definite D call. The CDR3 here is CSARGWGSGNTIYF. The DNA for the CDR3 is TGCAGTGCTAGAGGGTGGGGCTCTGGAAACACCATATATTTT.